This TCR beta chain comes out of a study of liver allograft versus peripheral blood T cells. On the study more broadly: The authors compared T cell receptor repertoires in transplanted livers with those in the peripheral blood of recipients. Broader study findings: Peripheral blood repertoires reportedly differed from the T cell receptor repertoires found inside liver allografts.

This CDR3 comprises 15 residues. V gave up 4 bases and J gave up 2 bases, with 15 bases separating them. The germline gives CDR1 PRHDT, CDR2 FYEKMQ (reference sequence). One entry per CDR3 protein, called by TCRdb with MiXCR from the reads. The sample has about 1,000 distinct CDR3 sequences; approximately 40% are singletons. By share, this clonotype counts as medium-sized. The antigen remains unidentified. The receptor was isolated from a human patient who had a liver transplant. Some T cells may have come from the graft donor. The V and J genes are TRBV13 and TRBJ2-7, with D tentatively TRBD1 (6 bases). The chain's CDR3 is CASSSQNRDPYEQYF. CDR3 DNA: TGTGCCAGCAGCTCCCAAAACAGGGACCCCTACGAGCAGTACTTC.